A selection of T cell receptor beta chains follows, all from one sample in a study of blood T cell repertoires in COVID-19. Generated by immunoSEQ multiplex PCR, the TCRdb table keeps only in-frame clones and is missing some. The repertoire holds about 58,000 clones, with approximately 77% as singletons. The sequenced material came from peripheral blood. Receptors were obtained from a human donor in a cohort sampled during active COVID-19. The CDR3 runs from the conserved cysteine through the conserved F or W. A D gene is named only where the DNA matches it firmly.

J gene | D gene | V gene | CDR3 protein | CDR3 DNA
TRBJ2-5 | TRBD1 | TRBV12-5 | CASGSGQVTQETQYF | TGTGCTAGTGGTTCCGGACAGGTGACACAAGAGACCCAGTACTTC
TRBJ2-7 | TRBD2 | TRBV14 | CASSHRWTSPYEQYF | TGTGCCAGCAGCCATAGGTGGACTAGCCCCTACGAGCAGTACTTC
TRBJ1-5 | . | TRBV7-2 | CASSPGVSGNRPQHF | TGTGCCAGCAGCCCCGGGGTCTCGGGCAATCGGCCCCAGCATTTT
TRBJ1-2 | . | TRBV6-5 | CASRHPEAVSYTF | TGTGCCAGCCGCCACCCGGAGGCAGTCTCCTACACCTTC
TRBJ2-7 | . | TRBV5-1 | CASSLVSGDYEQYF | TGCGCCAGCAGCTTGGTCAGCGGAGACTACGAGCAGTACTTC